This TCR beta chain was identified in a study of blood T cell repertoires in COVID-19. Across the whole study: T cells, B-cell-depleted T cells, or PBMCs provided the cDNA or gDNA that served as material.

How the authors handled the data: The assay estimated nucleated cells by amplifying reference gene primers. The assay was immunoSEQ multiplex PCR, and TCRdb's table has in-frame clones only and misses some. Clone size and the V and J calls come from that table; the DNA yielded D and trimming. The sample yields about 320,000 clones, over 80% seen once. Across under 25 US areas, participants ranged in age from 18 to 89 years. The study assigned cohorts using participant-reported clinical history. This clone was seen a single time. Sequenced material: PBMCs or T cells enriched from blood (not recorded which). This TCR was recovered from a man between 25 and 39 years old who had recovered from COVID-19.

This chain's CDR3 is CSVVDRGHETQYF. CDR3 DNA: TGCAGCGTTGTGGACAGGGGGCACGAGACCCAGTACTTC. This chain uses TRBV29-1 with TRBJ2-5, with 11 positions matching TRBD1. The CDR3 is 13 residues long. With 4 bases clipped from V and 5 bases from J, the junction kept 3 bases outside the gene matches. Germline lookup yields CDR1 SQVTM and CDR2 ANQGSEA.